This TCR beta chain was documented in a study of response to subunit inactivated influenza vaccine. Study-level points and caveats: Every seasonal influenza vaccination brings in few new T cells, the authors suggested.

TCRdb analysed the RT-PCR reads with MiXCR anew, one entry per CDR3 protein. The sample yields fewer than 700,000 distinct CDR3 sequences, under 15% seen once. This clonotype was seen a few times. Its antigen is currently unknown. Trimming shortened V by 4 bases and J by 2 bases, and 7 bases separated the two germline ends. The CDR3 has 14 amino acids. Per the germline V gene, CDR1 is SGHRS and CDR2 is YFSETQ. This sequence joins TRBV5-1 and TRBJ2-6; D gene ambiguous. Sequenced material: PBMCs from blood, taken 45 days after vaccination. This receptor was identified in a man aged 45 to 65 who received an inactivated influenza vaccine. For the CDR3, the DNA is TGCGCCAGCAGCGGGGTTGCTGGGGCCAACGTCCTGACTTTC. Its translation: CASSGVAGANVLTF.